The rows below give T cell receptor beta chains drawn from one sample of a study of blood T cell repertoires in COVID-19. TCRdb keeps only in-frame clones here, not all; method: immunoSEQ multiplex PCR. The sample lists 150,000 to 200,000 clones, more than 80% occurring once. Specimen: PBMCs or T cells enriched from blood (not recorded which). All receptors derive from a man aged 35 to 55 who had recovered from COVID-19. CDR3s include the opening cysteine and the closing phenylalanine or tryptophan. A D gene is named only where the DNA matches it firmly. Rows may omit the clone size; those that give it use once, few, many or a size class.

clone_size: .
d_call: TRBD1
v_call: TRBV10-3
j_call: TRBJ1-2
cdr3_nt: TGTGCCATCAGTGCTGGCAGGGGGCAAAAGAGCTATGGCTACACCTTC
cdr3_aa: CAISAGRGQKSYGYTF

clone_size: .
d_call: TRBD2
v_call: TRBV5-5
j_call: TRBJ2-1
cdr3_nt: TGTGCCAGCAGCTTACGAGCGGGAGGCCTCCTTTACAATGAGCAGTTCTTC
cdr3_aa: CASSLRAGGLLYNEQFF

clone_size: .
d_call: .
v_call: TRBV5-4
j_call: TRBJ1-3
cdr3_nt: TGTGCCAGCAGCTTGATCGGGGGGTCAGGAAACACCATATATTTT
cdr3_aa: CASSLIGGSGNTIYF

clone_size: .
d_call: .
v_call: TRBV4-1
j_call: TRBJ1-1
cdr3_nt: TGCGCCAGCAGCCAACCTTTACAGCGGGGTCATGGCACTGAAGCTTTCTTT
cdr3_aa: CASSQPLQRGHGTEAFF

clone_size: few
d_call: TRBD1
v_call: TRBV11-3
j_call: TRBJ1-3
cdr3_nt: TGTGCCAGCAGCCCCCAGGGGGCAACTGGAAACACCATATATTTT
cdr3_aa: CASSPQGATGNTIYF

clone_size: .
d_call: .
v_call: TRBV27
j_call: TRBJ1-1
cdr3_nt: TGTGCCAGCAGTTTGAACAGGGCCACTGAAGCTTTCTTT
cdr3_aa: CASSLNRATEAFF

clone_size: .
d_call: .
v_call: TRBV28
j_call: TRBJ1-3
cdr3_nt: TGTGCCAGCAGCTCCGGGGGTGGGCCTGGAAACACCATATATTTT
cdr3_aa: CASSSGGGPGNTIYF

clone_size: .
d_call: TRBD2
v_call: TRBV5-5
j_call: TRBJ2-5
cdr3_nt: TGTGCCTCTTCTGGACTAGCGGGCCCTGGAGAGACCCAGTACTTC
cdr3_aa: CASSGLAGPGETQYF

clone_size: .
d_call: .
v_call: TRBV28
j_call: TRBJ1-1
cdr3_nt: TGTGCCAGCAGTTTATGGACAGACACTGAAGCTTTCTTT
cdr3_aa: CASSLWTDTEAFF

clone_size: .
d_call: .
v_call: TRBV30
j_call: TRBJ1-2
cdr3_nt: TGTGCCTGGAGTGCTATTAACTATGGCTACACCTTC
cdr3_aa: CAWSAINYGYTF

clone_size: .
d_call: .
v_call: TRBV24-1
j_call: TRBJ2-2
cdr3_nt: TGTGCCACCAGTGTTCGCGCGAACACCGGGGAGCTGTTTTTT
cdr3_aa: CATSVRANTGELFF

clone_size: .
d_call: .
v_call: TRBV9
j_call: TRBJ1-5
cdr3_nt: TGTGCCAGCAGCGTAGGTGTAGGGGCGAGCAATCAGCCCCAGCATTTT
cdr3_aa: CASSVGVGASNQPQHF

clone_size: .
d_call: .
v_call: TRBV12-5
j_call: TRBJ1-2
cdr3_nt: TGTGCTAGTGGTCCCCTTGTAAGGGGTGACTATGGCTACACCTTC
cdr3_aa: CASGPLVRGDYGYTF

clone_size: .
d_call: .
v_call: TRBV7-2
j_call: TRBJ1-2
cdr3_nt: TGTGCCAGCACCCCTTCCAGGGTTCTCCTTAACTATGGCTACACCTTC
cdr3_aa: CASTPSRVLLNYGYTF

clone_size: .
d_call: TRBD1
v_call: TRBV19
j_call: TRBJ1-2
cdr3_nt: TGTGCCAGTAGTATACAGGGGGCACCCCATGGCTACACCTTC
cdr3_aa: CASSIQGAPHGYTF

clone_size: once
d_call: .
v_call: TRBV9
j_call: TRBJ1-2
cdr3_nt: TGTGCCAGCAGCGCCGGGACTGCCTATGGCTACACCTTC
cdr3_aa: CASSAGTAYGYTF

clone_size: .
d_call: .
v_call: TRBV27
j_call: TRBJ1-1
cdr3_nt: TGTGCCAGCAGTTTACGGGGGGGGTACAACACTGAAGCTTTCTTT
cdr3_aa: CASSLRGGYNTEAFF

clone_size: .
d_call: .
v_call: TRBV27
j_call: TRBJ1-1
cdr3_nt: TGTGCCAGCAGTTGGCAGGGGCACATGAACACTGAAGCTTTCTTT
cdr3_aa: CASSWQGHMNTEAFF

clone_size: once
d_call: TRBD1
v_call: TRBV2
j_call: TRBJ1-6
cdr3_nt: TGTGCCAGCAGTCCCCGAGACAGGGGGAATTCACCCCTCCACTTT
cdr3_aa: CASSPRDRGNSPLHF

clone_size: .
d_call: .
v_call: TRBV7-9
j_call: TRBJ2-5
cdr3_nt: TGTGCCAGCAGCTTAGCGGGGAGAGAGACCCAGTACTTC
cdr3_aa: CASSLAGRETQYF

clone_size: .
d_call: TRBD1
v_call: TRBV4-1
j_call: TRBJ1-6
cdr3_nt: TGCGCCAGCAGCGACAGGGCCCTGGGGGATTCACCCCTCCACTTT
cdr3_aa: CASSDRALGDSPLHF

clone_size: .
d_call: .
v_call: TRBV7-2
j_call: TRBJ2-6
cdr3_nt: TGTGCCAGCAATCAGGGTCCCGGGGCCAACGTCCTGACTTTC
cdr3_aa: CASNQGPGANVLTF

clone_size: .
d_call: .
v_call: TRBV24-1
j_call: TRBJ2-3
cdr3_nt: TGTGCCACCAGTGATTCGGGGCAGGGGTTGCCCACAGATACGCAGTATTTT
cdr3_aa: CATSDSGQGLPTDTQYF

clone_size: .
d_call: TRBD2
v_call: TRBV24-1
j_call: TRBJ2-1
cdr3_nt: TGTGCCACCTCCACTAGCGGGGGTTACAATGAGCAGTTCTTC
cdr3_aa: CATSTSGGYNEQFF

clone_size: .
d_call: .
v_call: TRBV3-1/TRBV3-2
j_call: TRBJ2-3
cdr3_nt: TGTGCCAGCAGCCCCCCCGGTGTCGGGTGGAGGCAGTATTTT
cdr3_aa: CASSPPGVGWRQYF

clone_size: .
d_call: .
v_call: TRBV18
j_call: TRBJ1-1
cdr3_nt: TGTGCCAGCTCACAAGGCAGGGAGAACACTGAAGCTTTCTTT
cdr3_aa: CASSQGRENTEAFF

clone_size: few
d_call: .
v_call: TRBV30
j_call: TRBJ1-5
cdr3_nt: TGTGCCTGCTCCTCAGAATATAGCAATCAGCCCCAGCATTTT
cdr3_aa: CACSSEYSNQPQHF

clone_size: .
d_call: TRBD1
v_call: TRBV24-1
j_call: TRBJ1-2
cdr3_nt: TGTGCCACCTCATGGGGACAGGGGGCGGCGTATGGCTACACCTTC
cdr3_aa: CATSWGQGAAYGYTF

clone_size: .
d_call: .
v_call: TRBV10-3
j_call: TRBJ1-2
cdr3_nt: TGTGCCATCAGTGATACGGGGCGACAGGATGGCTACACCTTC
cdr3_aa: CAISDTGRQDGYTF

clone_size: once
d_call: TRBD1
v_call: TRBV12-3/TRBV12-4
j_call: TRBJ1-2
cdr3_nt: TGTGCCAGCAATGACAGGGGTGGCTACACCTTC
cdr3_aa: CASNDRGGYTF

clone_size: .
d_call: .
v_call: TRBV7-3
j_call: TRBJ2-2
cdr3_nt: TGTGCCAGCAGCTCAGGTCGGACCGGGGAGCTGTTTTTT
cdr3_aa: CASSSGRTGELFF

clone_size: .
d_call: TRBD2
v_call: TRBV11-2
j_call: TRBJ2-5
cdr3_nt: TGTGCCAGCAGCCGGGCGGGGGGGAGAGAGACCCAGTACTTC
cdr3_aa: CASSRAGGRETQYF

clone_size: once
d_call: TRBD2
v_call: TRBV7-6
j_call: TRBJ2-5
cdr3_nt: TGTGCCAGCAGCTTATATCCTAGCGGGGATATGGCAGAGACCCAGTACTTC
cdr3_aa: CASSLYPSGDMAETQYF

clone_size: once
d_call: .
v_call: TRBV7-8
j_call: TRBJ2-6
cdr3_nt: TGTGCCAGCAGCCGAGACAGCTCTGGGGCCAACGTCCTGACTTTC
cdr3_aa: CASSRDSSGANVLTF

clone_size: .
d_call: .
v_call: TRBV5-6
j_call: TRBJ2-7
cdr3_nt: TGTGCCAGCAGCTTCATGCCTACAGTCCCAGTTAACGAGCAGTACTTC
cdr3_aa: CASSFMPTVPVNEQYF

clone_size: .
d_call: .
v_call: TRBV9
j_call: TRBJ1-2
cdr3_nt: TGTGCCAGCAGCGTAGACTGGAGGGAACATGGCTACACCTTC
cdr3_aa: CASSVDWREHGYTF

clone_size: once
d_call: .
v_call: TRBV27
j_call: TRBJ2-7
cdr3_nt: TGTGCCAGCAGCTTGGACTTCCGCAAGCAGTACTTC
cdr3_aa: CASSLDFRKQYF

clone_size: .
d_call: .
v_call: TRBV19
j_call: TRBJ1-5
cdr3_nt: TGTGCCAGTAGGAGGGACATCATAGCCTATCAGCCCCAGCATTTT
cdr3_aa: CASRRDIIAYQPQHF

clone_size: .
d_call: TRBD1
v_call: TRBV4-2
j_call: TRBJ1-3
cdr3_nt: TGTGCCAGCAGCCAAGGACAGGGCTCTGGAAACACCATATATTTT
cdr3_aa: CASSQGQGSGNTIYF

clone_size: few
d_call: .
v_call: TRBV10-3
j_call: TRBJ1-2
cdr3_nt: TGTGCCATCAGTGAAGACATGGGCTACACCTTC
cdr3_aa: CAISEDMGYTF

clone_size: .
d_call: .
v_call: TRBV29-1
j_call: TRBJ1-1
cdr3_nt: TGCAGCGTTGACAGGGGCGGCACTGAAGCTTTCTTT
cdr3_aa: CSVDRGGTEAFF